What follows are 10 T cell receptor beta chains derived from one specimen sequenced in a study of CD8 T cells in Susac syndrome. The RNA input was roughly 0.5 to 1 ug, and it was reverse transcribed with random hexamers. TCRdb passed the immunoSEQ multiplex PCR reads through MiXCR, listing each CDR3 protein once. The table records approximately 120,000 distinct CDR3 sequences, around 94% of them present only once. The specimen sequenced was CD4+ T cells from PBMCs. The receptor source for this set is a human donor in good health.

This rearrangement joins TRBV30 to TRBJ1-5, with D hard to call. The CDR3 length is 13 residues. Germline CDR1 is GTSNPN and CDR2 is SVGIG (reference sequence). V gave up 1 base and J gave up 2 bases, with 6 bases separating them. CDR3 in amino acids: CAWSEMGNQPQHF. Written as DNA, the CDR3 is TGTGCCTGGAGTGAAATGGGCAATCAGCCCCAGCATTTT.

The J gene is TRBJ1-2, the V gene TRBV6-5, with D perhaps TRBD1 (6 bases). In germline, CDR1 is MNHEY, CDR2 SVGAGI. Trimming pared 6 bases from V and 0 bases from J, leaving 11 bases between. This CDR3 has 14 amino acids. DNA for the CDR3: TGTGCCAGCAGCCACGGACAGTCTAACTATGGCTACACCTTC. Its protein product is CASSHGQSNYGYTF.

V usage is TRBV7-2 and J usage is TRBJ2-1; the match to TRBD1 covers 10 bases. The CDR3 runs 15 residues. CDR1 and CDR2 (germline): SGHTA, FQGNSA. V was clipped by 4 bases and J by 7 bases; unmatched bases: 7. The CDR3 loop reads CASSSGQGMRNEQFF. The CDR3 nucleotides are TGTGCCAGCAGCTCGGGACAGGGGATGAGGAATGAGCAGTTCTTC.

The CDR3 coding sequence is TGTGCGTCCCTAGCGGGAGGGCCGGGGACCGGGGAGCTGTTTTTT. Amino acids: CASLAGGPGTGELFF. J is TRBJ2-2 and V is TRBV6-1; 12 positions match TRBD2. The germline gives CDR1 MNHNS, CDR2 SASEGT. The CDR3 contains 15 residues.

This chain connects TRBV29-1 to TRBJ1-2, with D hard to call. V lost 2 bases and J lost 8, with 15 bases in between. CDR1 is SQVTM and CDR2 is ANQGSEA in the germline V gene. The CDR3 length is 13 residues. CDR3 DNA: TGCAGCGTTGAACCCGACGGATCTTGGGGCTACACCTTC. It specifies CSVEPDGSWGYTF. Filled out from reference TRBV29-1 and TRBJ1-2, the complete variable domain reads SAVISQKPSRDICQRGTSLTIQCQVDSQVTMMFWYRQQPGQSLTLIATANQGSEATYESGFVIDKFPISRPNLTFSTLTVSNMSPEDSSIYLCSVEPDGSWGYTFGSGTRLTVV.

The chain has TRBV7-2 and TRBJ2-1; a weak D match, TRBD2 (6 bases). Germline lookup yields CDR1 SGHTA and CDR2 FQGNSA. The V gene lost 5 bases and the J gene lost 7 bases, with 15 bases spanning the gap. The CDR3 length is 14 residues. In DNA, the CDR3 is TGTGCCAGCAGCCCGGGACTGTGGGGGAATGAGCAGTTCTTC. The encoded protein is CASSPGLWGNEQFF.

V and J are TRBV19 and TRBJ2-3, with D hard to call. Germline CDR1 and CDR2: LNHDA and SQIVND (reference sequence). V was clipped by 5 bases and J by 1 base, with 4 bases between them. The CDR3 is made up of 12 amino acids. DNA of the CDR3: TGTGCCAGTAGTTTCCGCACAGATACGCAGTATTTT. Its protein is CASSFRTDTQYF.

V is TRBV7-9 and J is TRBJ2-7; 7 nucleotides agree with TRBD2. There are 16 residues in the CDR3. The junction had 15 bases not matched to a gene; V was cut back by 5 bases and J by 5 bases. Germline V lookup: CDR1 SEHNR, CDR2 FQNEAQ (reference sequence). The CDR3 coding sequence is TGTGCCAGCAGCCTCGCCGTTCGGGAGGTGGGGGACGAGCAGTACTTC. Its protein product is CASSLAVREVGDEQYF.

The V gene is TRBV2, the J gene TRBJ2-1; D uncertain. Germline CDR1 SNHLY, CDR2 FYNNEI. The CDR3 sequence is 11 residues long. V was clipped by 4 bases and J by 4 bases, with 2 bases between them. The CDR3 is CASSAYNEQFF. The CDR3 DNA reads as TGTGCCAGCAGTGCTTACAATGAGCAGTTCTTC.

J is TRBJ2-1 and V is TRBV2; D gene uncertain. The V end lost 2 bases, the J end lost 0 bases, and 8 bases lay between the germline ends. Germline CDR1 and CDR2: SNHLY and FYNNEI. The CDR3 is made up of 15 amino acids. The CDR3 sequence: CASSEHWSSYNEQFF. CDR3 DNA sequence: TGTGCCAGCAGTGAACACTGGAGCTCCTACAATGAGCAGTTCTTC.